The source of this T cell receptor (beta chain) is a study of shared clonotypes between healthy human individuals. A word on this clone: Its specificity is not known.

Study conclusions and caveats: Richness estimates generally favored naive over memory subsets.

Trimming took 3 bases from V and 6 from J, leaving 11 bases between them. The CDR3 loop spans 13 amino acids. The germline CDR1 and CDR2 sequences are MNHEY and SMNVEV (reference sequence). Assay: immunoSEQ multiplex PCR; the TCRdb copy retains only in-frame clones and omits some. The sample consists of some 360,000 clones, more than 60% of them appearing once. The clonotype originates from a man in his thirties or forties in good health. Sequenced material: memory CD4+ T cells sorted from blood. Specified subset: CD45RA-negative fraction. This rearrangement joins TRBV27 to TRBJ1-1; weak D call: TRBD1 (5 bases). The DNA of the CDR3 is TGTGCCAGCAGTTTCTCGGGGGGATCTGAAGCTTTCTTT. Protein: CASSFSGGSEAFF.